These T cell receptor beta chains were read from a single sample in a study of molecular identifiers for immune sequencing clone quantification. MiXCR, applied by TCRdb to the PCR reads, yields one record per CDR3 protein. The table includes hundreds of thousands of distinct CDR3 sequences, 25% detected once. The material sequenced was naive CD8+ T cells from blood, with Jurkat cell RNA spiked in. The receptor set was obtained from a human donor in good health. Some libraries in this study had Jurkat cell RNA spiked in. CDR3s include the opening cysteine and the closing phenylalanine or tryptophan. D genes are given only for firm matches. A row's size may be missing; if present it is once, few, many or a size class.

j_gene: TRBJ2-7
d_gene: NA
abundance: few
len: 14
v_gene: TRBV5-5
CDR3nt: TGTGCCAGCAGCTTGCTCCCGGGTGGCTACGAGCAGTACTTC
CDR3aa: CASSLLPGGYEQYF

j_gene: TRBJ2-3
d_gene: NA
abundance: many
len: 14
v_gene: TRBV20-1
CDR3nt: TGCAGTGCTAGGACCGGAGGGCCAATAGATACGCAGTATTTT
CDR3aa: CSARTGGPIDTQYF

j_gene: TRBJ2-1
d_gene: NA
abundance: many
len: 14
v_gene: TRBV5-1
CDR3nt: TGCGCCAGCAGCTTGGCGAGAGGATACAATGAGCAGTTCTTC
CDR3aa: CASSLARGYNEQFF

j_gene: TRBJ2-5
d_gene: NA
abundance: once
len: 14
v_gene: TRBV27
CDR3nt: TGTACCACCCAACCCATTGCAAGTGTTGAGACCCAGTACTTC
CDR3aa: CTTQPIASVETQYF

j_gene: TRBJ2-3
d_gene: NA
abundance: few
len: 14
v_gene: TRBV6-1
CDR3nt: TGTGCCAGCAGTGAAGTGGCAGGGTCAGATACGCAGTATTTT
CDR3aa: CASSEVAGSDTQYF

j_gene: TRBJ1-1
d_gene: NA
abundance: NA
len: 12
v_gene: TRBV6-1
CDR3nt: TGTGCCAGCGATACAGTCAACACTGAAGCTTTCTTT
CDR3aa: CASDTVNTEAFF

j_gene: TRBJ1-1
d_gene: TRBD1
abundance: many
len: 14
v_gene: TRBV4-1
CDR3nt: TGCGCCAGCAGCACGTCGACAGGGGTCTCTGAAGCTTTCTTT
CDR3aa: CASSTSTGVSEAFF

j_gene: TRBJ2-7
d_gene: NA
abundance: few
len: 13
v_gene: TRBV7-3
CDR3nt: TGTGCCAGCAGCCAGTTGGGGATGGGGGAGCAGTACTTC
CDR3aa: CASSQLGMGEQYF

j_gene: TRBJ2-7
d_gene: NA
abundance: many
len: 12
v_gene: TRBV14
CDR3nt: TGTGCCAGCAGCCAAGGCTACTACGAGCAGTACTTC
CDR3aa: CASSQGYYEQYF

j_gene: TRBJ2-7
d_gene: TRBD2
abundance: few
len: 15
v_gene: TRBV9
CDR3nt: TGTGCCAGCAGCGCCCTTTTAGCGGGAGCAGACGAGCAGTACTTC
CDR3aa: CASSALLAGADEQYF

j_gene: TRBJ2-3
d_gene: TRBD1
abundance: many
len: 16
v_gene: TRBV28
CDR3nt: TGTGCCAGCAGTCGGACCGGGACAGGGGTCACAGATACGCAGTATTTT
CDR3aa: CASSRTGTGVTDTQYF

j_gene: TRBJ1-1
d_gene: NA
abundance: many
len: 12
v_gene: TRBV29-1
CDR3nt: TGCAGCGTTGAATGGGGGAATACTGAAGCTTTCTTT
CDR3aa: CSVEWGNTEAFF

j_gene: TRBJ2-5
d_gene: NA
abundance: few
len: 14
v_gene: TRBV12-3/TRBV12-4
CDR3nt: TGTGCCAGCAGTTTGATCTCGGCAAGAGAGACCCAGTACTTC
CDR3aa: CASSLISARETQYF

j_gene: TRBJ2-3
d_gene: NA
abundance: many
len: 13
v_gene: TRBV2
CDR3nt: TGTGCCAGCAGTGATGTTTACTCAGATACGCAGTATTTT
CDR3aa: CASSDVYSDTQYF

j_gene: TRBJ2-5
d_gene: TRBD1
abundance: NA
len: 14
v_gene: TRBV6-5
CDR3nt: TGTGCCAGCAGTCGATGGACAGGGAAAGGGACCCAGTACTTC
CDR3aa: CASSRWTGKGTQYF

j_gene: TRBJ2-7
d_gene: NA
abundance: NA
len: 11
v_gene: TRBV12-3/TRBV12-4
CDR3nt: TGTGCCAGCAGTTTATCCATTGCGCAGTACTTC
CDR3aa: CASSLSIAQYF

j_gene: TRBJ2-3
d_gene: NA
abundance: NA
len: 16
v_gene: TRBV4-2
CDR3nt: TGTGCCAGCAGCCAGGCCCAGGGGGGTAGCACAGATACGCAGTATTTT
CDR3aa: CASSQAQGGSTDTQYF